Listed below are T cell receptor beta chains from one sample, sequenced in a study of beta chain features in type 1 diabetes. The protocol was immunoSEQ multiplex PCR, while the TCRdb copy is restricted to in-frame clones and leaves out a portion. The sample includes about 170,000 clones, roughly 8% of them seen just once. Sequenced sample: central memory CD4+ T cells from blood. The receptor source for this set is a young man with type 1 diabetes. CDR3s include the opening cysteine and the closing phenylalanine or tryptophan. The order of the fields is CDR3 length, clone size, V gene, CDR3 protein. The size entry is marked missing in some rows and otherwise reads once, few, many or a size class.

>17|.|TRBV2
CASRGVAGGPSKNIQYF
>15|few|TRBV11-2
CASSTRDYNTGELFF
>15|many|TRBV5-1
CASSGRTSGGDTQYF
>16|few|TRBV7-6
CASSPTGGGLIDTQYF
>12|few|TRBV19
CASSDRDYGYTF
>13|.|TRBV6-5
CASSYGFAGTQYF
>15|.|TRBV7-9
CASSSNRRGNEKLFF
>13|.|TRBV6-5
CASSTQVNYGYTF
>15|few|TRBV18
CASSPTGPNTDTQYF
>15|.|TRBV6-5
CASTPGTSVVYEQYF
>15|few|TRBV5-1
CASSFRTGTQETQYF
>17|.|TRBV7-2
CASSATPSGGGRDTQYF
>15|few|TRBV25-1
CASSDLRTVGETQYF
>12|few|TRBV19
CASSIRGDTQYF
>16|few|TRBV6-6
CASSAQGSATGNTIYF
>16|few|TRBV7-7
CASSPWPQTAYNEQFF
>15|few|TRBV9
CASSPQTGFQYEQYF
>13|few|TRBV7-2
CASSLVPNEKLFF
>15|few|TRBV4-1
CASSLRGDRNTEAFF
>14|once|TRBV6-5
CASSRDGQSYEQYF
>13|few|TRBV30
CAWRRDLAGGYTF
>13|few|TRBV2
CASIRGLGETQYF
>15|.|TRBV6-5
CASSYSTGGGYEQYF
>16|few|TRBV7-2
CASSPRGGAGNEKLFF
>12|few|TRBV30
CAWSRDIYEQYF
>13|.|TRBV7-2
CASSLNRDYGYTF
>12|many|TRBV28
CASSLPLGEQYF
>17|.|TRBV15
CATSRDGGQAINQPQHF
>16|.|TRBV7-2
CASSLASGTGVSPLHF
>15|few|TRBV9
CASSGGGAGTYEQYF
>13|.|TRBV5-1
CASSFGGGTSTVF
>17|.|TRBV4-3
CASSQDPRGQTNEKLFF
>16|.|TRBV11-2
CASSLGEEGYLLEQYF
>13|.|TRBV7-2
CASSLQYSETQYF
>13|few|TRBV4-1
CASSHDRDQPQHF
>12|.|TRBV4-2
CASSPDTGELFF
>13|.|TRBV7-2
CASSLTGSDTQYF
>15|.|TRBV18
CASSPVTGLRDEAFF
>13|.|TRBV19
CASSKGTAYEQYF
>13|.|TRBV30
CAWSAGRNQPQHF
>13|many|TRBV28
CASISVGNQPQHF
>15|.|TRBV18
CASSSLAGGGSEQYF
>16|.|TRBV6-6
CASTSTKGGSNQPQHF
>14|many|TRBV6-1
CASSERYFQETQYF
>14|.|TRBV5-1
CASSLQQGNSPLHF
>12|.|TRBV5-1
CASSWTGHGYTF
>12|many|TRBV7-7
CASSRQDGELFF
>15|.|TRBV7-6
CASSLGQGPQETQYF
>14|once|TRBV5-1
CASSLGQNPDTQYF
>15|.|TRBV6-5
CASSRSGRASSEQYF
>17|.|TRBV5-4
CASRGTLGQGARETQYF
>14|few|TRBV2
CASSYLSGGGPQHF
>15|few|TRBV7-2
CASSPRTSDQETQYF
>13|.|TRBV5-4
CASSEDSKDTQYF
>14|.|TRBV7-6
CASSLTDRNTEAFF
>15|few|TRBV7-8
CASSTRQGGSYGYTF
>16|few|TRBV18
CASSPTRDRGSSPLHF
>18|many|TRBV5-1
CASSDGNRGLGGANVLTF